One sample yielded the 28 T cell receptor beta chains listed below, sequenced in a study of blood T cell repertoires in COVID-19. Assay used: immunoSEQ multiplex PCR; TCRdb lists only in-frame clones, some missing. The sample has under 200,000 clones, about four fifths seen once. Specimen: PBMCs or T cells enriched from blood (not recorded which). Receptor source: a man aged 50-59 years who had recovered from COVID-19.

The chain couples TRBV7-3 to TRBJ2-7, with 9 bases that match TRBD2. CDR1 is SGHTA and CDR2 is FQGTGA in the germline V gene. V dropped 5 bases and J dropped 0; count of bases not matched to a gene: 2. The CDR3 has 14 amino acids. The CDR3 loop is CASSLTSGSYEQYF. For the CDR3, the DNA is TGTGCCAGCAGCCTGACTAGCGGCTCCTACGAGCAGTACTTC. The whole variable domain, remainder taken from reference TRBV7-3 and TRBJ2-7, is GAGVSQTPSNKVTEKGKYVELRCDPISGHTALYWYRQSLGQGPEFLIYFQGTGAADDSGLPNDRFFAVRPEGSVSTLKIQRTERGDSAVYLCASSLTSGSYEQYFGPGTRLTVT.

The V call is TRBV28, the J call TRBJ2-5; 8 bases match TRBD2. The CDR3 runs 15 residues. CDR1 is MDHEN and CDR2 is SYDVKM in the germline V gene. The junction had 4 bases not matched to a gene; V was cut back by 4 bases and J by 0 bases. The CDR3 DNA reads TGTGCCAGCAGTTCGGCCGGGGGGGACCAAGAGACCCAGTACTTC. Translation: CASSSAGGDQETQYF.

The chain joins TRBV27 to TRBJ1-2; 8 bases match TRBD1. Germline loops: CDR1 MNHEY, CDR2 SMNVEV (reference sequence). V lost 6 bases to trimming and J lost 0 bases; unmatched junction nucleotides: 3. The CDR3 covers 14 residues. The DNA for the CDR3 is TGTGCCAGCAGCCTACAGGGGGCTAACTATGGCTACACCTTC. Translating it yields CASSLQGANYGYTF.

V and J are TRBV7-3 and TRBJ2-1; TRBD1 agrees at 9 bases. Per germline, CDR1 SGHTA and CDR2 FQGTGA. With V trimmed by 4 bases and J by 7 bases, 8 bases remained unmatched. The CDR3 spans 15 residues. CDR3 region: CASSWTGAKENEQFF. CDR3 DNA sequence: TGTGCCAGCAGCTGGACAGGGGCCAAAGAGAATGAGCAGTTCTTC.

The chain has TRBV6-1 and TRBJ2-7, with D hard to call. The V end lost 0 bases, the J end lost 4 bases, and 4 bases lay between the germline ends. Germline assignment: CDR1 MNHNS and CDR2 SASEGT. This CDR3 contains 12 residues. This chain's CDR3 is CASSEAYYEQYF. The CDR3 DNA is TGTGCCAGCAGTGAAGCTTATTACGAGCAGTACTTC.

The rearrangement links TRBV7-9 to TRBJ2-2, with unresolved D. Per germline, CDR1 SEHNR and CDR2 FQNEAQ (reference sequence). The CDR3 loop spans 17 amino acids. Trimming pared 2 bases from V and 0 bases from J, leaving 13 bases between. CDR3 in amino acids: CASSLIVAAANTGELFF. The CDR3 nucleotides read TGTGCCAGCAGCTTAATAGTAGCCGCTGCGAACACCGGGGAGCTGTTTTTT. The entire variable domain, with the rest obtained from reference TRBV7-9 and TRBJ2-2, is as follows: DTGVSQNPRHKITKRGQNVTFRCDPISEHNRLYWYRQTLGQGPEFLTYFQNEAQLEKSRLLSDRFSAERPKGSFSTLEIQRTEQGDSAMYLCASSLIVAAANTGELFFGEGSRLTVL.

Notes on this clone: Other nucleotide sequences from this sample produce the same CDR3. This chain links TRBV20-1 with TRBJ1-5, with unresolved D. The V end was cut by 3 bases, the J end by 7 bases, with 4 bases between. Germline CDR1 and CDR2: DFQATT and SNEGSKA (reference sequence). This CDR3 has 10 amino acids. The CDR3 protein is CSASVQPQHF. The CDR3 nucleotides are TGCAGTGCTAGTGTACAGCCCCAGCATTTT.

The V call is TRBV6-5, the J call TRBJ2-5, with TRBD2 identical over 7 bases. From germline, CDR1 is MNHEY and CDR2 SVGAGI. The CDR3 totals 14 residues. The J segment lost 4 bases and the V segment lost 5 bases, leaving 7 bases of the junction unmatched. For the CDR3, the DNA is TGTGCCAGCAGTCACACCCCGGGGGGAGAGACCCAGTACTTC. It is translated as CASSHTPGGETQYF.

The V gene is TRBV28, the J gene TRBJ2-2; TRBD2 matches at 7 bases. This CDR3 comprises 14 residues. The germline CDR1 and CDR2 sequences are MDHEN and SYDVKM. V lost 6 bases to trimming and J lost 1 base; unmatched junction nucleotides: 2. The CDR3 DNA reads as TGTGCCAGCAGACCGGGGGGGAACACCGGGGAGCTGTTTTTT. It codes for CASRPGGNTGELFF.

This sequence joins TRBV10-3 and TRBJ2-4, with D maybe TRBD2 (7 bases). Per the germline V gene, CDR1 is ENHRY and CDR2 is SYGVKD. This CDR3 comprises 16 residues. V shed 0 bases and J shed 7 bases, with 16 bases lying between them. The CDR3 coding sequence is TGTGCCATCAGTGAGTCCAGAGGGGGGGCCGGTAACATTCAGTACTTC. Its translation: CAISESRGGAGNIQYF.

V gene TRBV5-4 combines with J gene TRBJ1-6; 8 bases agree with TRBD1. Per germline, CDR1 SGHNT and CDR2 YYREEE (reference sequence). V lost 4 bases and J lost 9; bases outside the gene matches: 9. The CDR3 is 15 amino acids. The CDR3 nucleotides are TGTGCCAGCAGCCCCAAGACAGGGGTAGGTTCACCCCTCCACTTT. It codes for CASSPKTGVGSPLHF.

This chain's CDR3 is CASASLAGYNEQFF. CDR3 nucleotides: TGTGCCAGCGCTTCCCTAGCGGGATACAATGAGCAGTTCTTC. The rearrangement links TRBV3-1 (or the pseudogene TRBV3-2) to TRBJ2-1; 9 nucleotides match TRBD2. V was clipped by 8 bases and J by 4 bases; unmatched bases: 6. The CDR3 extends over 14 amino acids. Per germline, CDR1 LGHDT and CDR2 YNNKEL (reference sequence).

V usage is TRBV4-1 and J usage is TRBJ1-1; D ambiguous. The CDR3 contains 15 residues. CDR1 is MGHRA and CDR2 is YSYEKL in the germline V gene. V was trimmed by 0 bases and J by 3 bases, leaving 11 bases between them. DNA of the CDR3: TGCGCCAGCAGCCAAGAAACAGTGAGGGACACTGAAGCTTTCTTT. Translation gives CASSQETVRDTEAFF.

V gene TRBV14 combines with J gene TRBJ2-1; no clear D. Germline-derived CDR1 and CDR2 are SGHDN and FVKESK. The CDR3 has 14 residues. Between the trimmed V and J ends, which lost 1 base and 9 bases, there was a span of 13 bases. In DNA, the CDR3 is TGTGCCAGCAGCCAAGTGGTTAGCATCAGTGAGCAGTTCTTC. Protein sequence: CASSQVVSISEQFF.

This chain uses TRBV28 with TRBJ2-7; a possible D gene is TRBD1 (6 bases). V was cut by 4 bases and J by 7 bases, with 14 bases left in between. CDR1 and CDR2 from the germline V gene are MDHEN and SYDVKM. The CDR3 length is 13 residues. CDR3 sequence: CASSSYTGFEQYF. As DNA, the CDR3 is TGTGCCAGCAGTTCGTATACAGGGTTTGAGCAGTACTTC.

The chain is built from TRBV5-6 and TRBJ2-2, with TRBD2 as a possible D gene (5 bases). Germline-derived CDR1 and CDR2 are SGHDT and YYEEEE. V was shortened by 0 bases and J by 5 bases, with 5 bases between the two germline ends. The CDR3 has 13 residues. The CDR3 coding sequence is TGTGCCAGCAGCTTGGCGGGAACCGGGGAGCTGTTTTTT. It codes for CASSLAGTGELFF. Using reference TRBV5-6 and TRBJ2-2 for the parts outside the CDR3, the full variable domain is DAGVTQSPTHLIKTRGQQVTLRCSPKSGHDTVSWYQQALGQGPQFIFQYYEEEERQRGNFPDRFSGHQFPNYSSELNVNALLLGDSALYLCASSLAGTGELFFGEGSRLTVL.

The V and J genes are TRBV5-1 and TRBJ2-3, with 10 bases aligning to TRBD2. This CDR3 region has 16 residues. Germline V gene data show CDR1 as SGHRS and CDR2 as YFSETQ. V gave up 5 bases and J gave up 3 bases; unmatched junction bases: 9. CDR3 sequence: CASRVLAGTSTDTQYF. CDR3 nucleotide sequence: TGCGCCAGCAGAGTACTAGCGGGGACCAGTACAGATACGCAGTATTTT. Full variable domain (outside the CDR3, taken from reference TRBV5-1 and TRBJ2-3): KAGVTQTPRYLIKTRGQQVTLSCSPISGHRSVSWYQQTPGQGLQFLFEYFSETQRNKGNFPGRFSGRQFSNSRSEMNVSTLELGDSALYLCASRVLAGTSTDTQYFGPGTRLTVL.

The chain carries TRBV29-1 and TRBJ1-2; 9 bases agree with TRBD1. Germline loops: CDR1 SQVTM, CDR2 ANQGSEA. This CDR3 region has 15 residues. V lost 5 bases, J lost 0 bases, and 7 bases stayed unmatched. CDR3 sequence: CSVPGQGIPNYGYTF. CDR3 nucleotides: TGCAGCGTTCCGGGACAGGGCATTCCTAACTATGGCTACACCTTC.

The V gene is TRBV7-2, the J gene TRBJ2-5, with D possibly TRBD1 on 6 matching bases. V dropped 5 bases and J dropped 0 bases, with 19 bases sitting between them. The CDR3 has 17 amino acids. CDR1 is SGHTA, CDR2 FQGNSA, per germline. CDR3: CASSRPYRQEYQETQYF. CDR3 in DNA: TGTGCCAGCAGCCGCCCTTATAGACAGGAGTACCAAGAGACCCAGTACTTC.

The chain recombines TRBV5-6 with TRBJ1-4; D is undetermined. Germline V CDR1 and CDR2: SGHDT, YYEEEE. The CDR3 spans 14 residues. The germline V and J ends were trimmed by 0 bases and 5 bases, with 8 bases remaining between them. This CDR3 reads CASSLAGRNEKLFF. The CDR3 coding sequence is TGTGCCAGCAGCTTGGCAGGCCGCAATGAAAAACTGTTTTTT. The full variable domain, rest sourced from reference TRBV5-6 and TRBJ1-4, is DAGVTQSPTHLIKTRGQQVTLRCSPKSGHDTVSWYQQALGQGPQFIFQYYEEEERQRGNFPDRFSGHQFPNYSSELNVNALLLGDSALYLCASSLAGRNEKLFFGSGTQLSVL.

This rearrangement joins TRBV5-1 to TRBJ2-1, with 7 bases that match TRBD2. Per the germline V gene, CDR1 is SGHRS and CDR2 is YFSETQ. The CDR3 contains 16 residues. The junction had 14 bases not matched to a gene; V was cut back by 6 bases and J by 5 bases. The CDR3 coding sequence is TGCGCCAGCACCTTCTCTGTGGCTAGCGGCGACAATGAGCAGTTCTTC. As protein: CASTFSVASGDNEQFF.

DNA for the CDR3: TGCGCCAGCAGTTGGTCCAGGGGATTCCCCTACGAGCAGTACTTC. Translating it yields CASSWSRGFPYEQYF. The chain links TRBV23-1 to TRBJ2-7, with D possibly matching TRBD1 (6 bases). TRBV23-1 is an ORF; its function is uncertain. V lost 5 bases and J 2 bases, leaving 16 bases between the germline ends. The CDR3 runs 15 residues.

The chain couples TRBV5-1 to TRBJ2-3; 7 bases are a match to TRBD1. Germline values: CDR1 SGHRS, CDR2 YFSETQ. The V segment lost 2 bases and the J segment 3 bases; nucleotides outside the gene matches: 12. The CDR3 has 17 residues. The DNA of the CDR3 is TGCGCCAGCAGCTTTGTTTACCCGGGACAGATTACAGATACGCAGTATTTT. This translates into CASSFVYPGQITDTQYF.

This clone has a single count. The J gene is TRBJ1-1, the V gene TRBV29-1, with D possibly TRBD1 on 6 matching bases. V lost 4 bases to trimming and J lost 5 bases, with 17 bases between them. In germline, CDR1 is SQVTM, CDR2 ANQGSEA. The CDR3 totals 14 residues. This chain's CDR3 is CSVVEGGVGTEAFF. For the CDR3, the DNA is TGCAGCGTTGTAGAAGGGGGAGTAGGTACTGAAGCTTTCTTT. Full variable domain (missing parts from reference TRBV29-1 and TRBJ1-1): SAVISQKPSRDICQRGTSLTIQCQVDSQVTMMFWYRQQPGQSLTLIATANQGSEATYESGFVIDKFPISRPNLTFSTLTVSNMSPEDSSIYLCSVVEGGVGTEAFFGQGTRLTVV.

The chain employs TRBV12-2 and TRBJ2-3; the D call in the table, TRBD2, was not verified against the DNA. TRBV12-2 is flagged as a pseudogene. The CDR3 is 17 amino acids. Here the CDR3 reads CASRPKGGAGYTDTQYF. CDR3 DNA: TGTGCAAGTCGCCCAAAAGGCGGGGCCGGGTACACAGATACGCAGTATTTT.

The chain employs TRBV9 and TRBJ2-1; 8 bases agree with TRBD1. The CDR3 covers 16 residues. Germline values: CDR1 SGDLS, CDR2 YYNGEE. The junction had 11 bases not matched to a gene; V was cut back by 3 bases and J by 6 bases. The CDR3: CASSDGQGKLSNEQFF. In nucleotides, the CDR3 is TGTGCCAGCAGCGACGGACAGGGTAAACTATCCAATGAGCAGTTCTTC.

This clone was counted between two and nine times. The genes are TRBV28 and TRBJ1-5, with TRBD1 matching 8 bases. The germline gives CDR1 MDHEN, CDR2 SYDVKM. Germline trimming cut 6 bases from V and 4 bases from J; bases unmatched to any gene: 8. The CDR3 runs 15 residues. In DNA form, the CDR3 reads TGTGCCAGCAGGGGCGACAGGGGAAAGAATCAGCCCCAGCATTTT. It encodes CASRGDRGKNQPQHF.

This clone was recorded once. The J gene is TRBJ1-1, the V gene TRBV7-3; D unclear. Germline lookup yields CDR1 SGHTA and CDR2 FQGTGA. With 5 bases removed from V and 1 base from J, the gap between germline ends came to 8 bases. CDR3 length: 13 amino acids. CDR3 loop: CASSVGPNTEAFF. The CDR3 coding sequence is TGTGCCAGCAGCGTGGGCCCGAACACTGAAGCTTTCTTT.